What follows are 25 T cell receptor beta chains derived from one specimen sequenced in a study of blood T cell repertoires in COVID-19 (dated by TCRdb to 2018 to 2021). Library method: the immunoSEQ multiplex PCR assay. The table was pulled from immuneACCESS by TCRdb, which kept in-frame rearrangements only. Such tables lose some clones; where checked, under half of the loss comes from unresolved V genes, and the rest has no known cause. For this sample there are around 100,000 clones; 80% to 90% appear just once. Jointly, the top ten make up about 30% of the sample. Sequenced sample: peripheral blood. The receptors originated from a woman aged 80 or over with acute or convalescent COVID-19.

The chain recombines TRBV6-6 with TRBJ1-1; 8 positions match TRBD1. Germline V lookup: CDR1 MNHNY, CDR2 SVGAGI (reference sequence). Trimming cost V 2 bases and J 8 bases; bases outside gene matches: 7. The CDR3 has 14 amino acids. CDR3: CASSYGQGRPEAFF. The CDR3 region has the DNA TGTGCCAGCAGTTACGGACAGGGTAGGCCCGAAGCTTTCTTT.

The chain uses TRBV30 and TRBJ2-1; TRBD2 aligns across 14 bases. There are 16 residues in the CDR3. Germline trimming cut 3 bases from V and 4 bases from J; bases unmatched to any gene: 5. The V gene's germline CDR1 is GTSNPN and CDR2 SVGIG (reference sequence). The CDR3 DNA sequence: TGTGCCTGGAGGACCGGGACTAGCGGGAGTTACAATGAGCAGTTCTTC. Amino acid sequence: CAWRTGTSGSYNEQFF. The entire variable domain, with the rest obtained from reference TRBV30 and TRBJ2-1, is as follows: SQTIHQWPATLVQPVGSPLSLECTVEGTSNPNLYWYRQAAGRGLQLLFYSVGIGQISSEVPQNLSASRPQDRQFILSSKKLLLSDSGFYLCAWRTGTSGSYNEQFFGPGTRLTVL.

V usage is TRBV27 and J usage is TRBJ2-7; 13 bases match TRBD2. Trimming took 3 bases from V and 2 from J; bases not matched to a gene: 1. This CDR3 region has 15 residues. CDR1 and CDR2 from the germline V gene are MNHEY and SMNVEV (reference sequence). DNA of the CDR3: TGTGCCAGCAGTTTCGGACTAGCGGGGGCCTACGAGCAGTACTTC. This sequence encodes CASSFGLAGAYEQYF.

The J gene is TRBJ2-2, the V gene TRBV9, with D unclear. There are 12 residues in the CDR3. Deletions cut 6 bases from V and 0 bases from J, with 3 bases between. CDR1 and CDR2 from the germline V gene are SGDLS and YYNGEE. The CDR3 sequence: CASTSNTGELFF. For the CDR3, the DNA is TGTGCCAGCACATCGAACACCGGGGAGCTGTTTTTT.

For this clone: The sample has other DNA sequences that encode this CDR3 too. This rearrangement joins TRBV20-1 to TRBJ2-7; D might be TRBD1 (5 bases). The germline CDR1 and CDR2 sequences are DFQATT and SNEGSKA (reference sequence). Trimming removed 2 bases from V and 3 bases from J, with 5 bases in between. This CDR3 spans 11 amino acids. CDR3 sequence: CSARQGYEQYF. In DNA, the CDR3 is TGCAGTGCTAGACAGGGCTACGAGCAGTACTTC.

This clone was detected once. This chain connects TRBV10-3 to TRBJ1-2; tentatively, D is TRBD1 (5 bases). The CDR3 has 15 residues. Per the germline V gene, CDR1 is ENHRY and CDR2 is SYGVKD. V shed 4 bases and J shed 8 bases, with 20 bases lying between them. The CDR3 bases are TGTGCCATCAGTGGGTGGCAGGGATCTAGTAACGGCTACACCTTC. Amino acids: CAISGWQGSSNGYTF.

J is TRBJ1-2 and V is TRBV28; D possibly corresponds to TRBD1 (6 bases). The V gene lost 7 bases and the J gene lost 1 base, with 13 bases spanning the gap. The CDR3 runs to 14 residues. CDR1 is MDHEN and CDR2 is SYDVKM in the germline V gene. The CDR3 DNA sequence: TGTGCCAGCATTACCGGGACACATAACTATGGCTACACCTTC. It encodes CASITGTHNYGYTF.

The V gene is TRBV18, the J gene TRBJ2-7; 10 nucleotides match TRBD1. Germline values: CDR1 KGHSH, CDR2 LQKENI. The CDR3 has 15 residues. V gave up 3 bases and J gave up 5 bases; unmatched junction bases: 7. The CDR3 DNA is TGTGCCAGCTCACCGCTGGGACAGGGGATCAACGAGCAGTACTTC. As protein: CASSPLGQGINEQYF.

V gene TRBV3-1 (or the pseudogene TRBV3-2) combines with J gene TRBJ2-7; 7 bases align to TRBD1. The V and J ends lost 1 base and 4 bases, in that order; junction bases with no gene match: 7. CDR3 length: 15 residues. Germline V CDR1 and CDR2: LGHDT, YNNKEL (reference sequence). The CDR3 bases are TGTGCCAGCAGCCAAGCGGACAGGAGCTGGTACGAGCAGTACTTC. This gives the protein CASSQADRSWYEQYF.

CDR3 sequence: CASSPNPTEAFF. In DNA, the CDR3 is TGTGCCAGCTCACCCAATCCCACTGAAGCTTTCTTT. The V call is TRBV18, the J call TRBJ1-1, with unresolved D. V shed 3 bases and J shed 4 bases, with 6 bases lying between them. Germline V CDR1 and CDR2: KGHSH, LQKENI. The length of the CDR3 is 12 residues. The full variable domain, completed using reference TRBV18 and TRBJ1-1, is NAGVMQNPRHLVRRRGQEARLRCSPMKGHSHVYWYRQLPEEGLKFMVYLQKENIIDESGMPKERFSAEFPKEGPSILRIQQVVRGDSAAYFCASSPNPTEAFFGQGTRLTVV.

The chain uses TRBV10-1 and TRBJ1-5; unclear D gene. CDR3 length: 13 residues. V lost 1 base and J 5 bases, leaving 6 bases between the germline ends. Germline loops: CDR1 WNHNN, CDR2 SYGVQD (reference sequence). For the CDR3, the DNA is TGCGCCAGCAGTGAGTTCGGTGATCAGCCCCAGCATTTT. It is translated as CASSEFGDQPQHF.

The V gene is TRBV4-1, the J gene TRBJ2-6, with 7 bases fitting TRBD2. This CDR3 spans 15 amino acids. CDR1 is MGHRA and CDR2 is YSYEKL in the germline V gene. The V gene end was trimmed by 4 bases and the J gene end by 3 bases; junction bases not matched to a gene: 3. DNA of the CDR3: TGCGCCAGCAGCCTTGCGGGGGTTGGGGCCAACGTCCTGACTTTC. Amino acid sequence: CASSLAGVGANVLTF.

The rearrangement joins TRBV18 to TRBJ2-5; D might be TRBD1 (5 bases). Germline lookup yields CDR1 KGHSH and CDR2 LQKENI. V dropped 5 bases and J dropped 7 bases, with 14 bases sitting between them. This CDR3 is built from 13 residues. The CDR3 spells CASSSQGHRTQYF. CDR3 nucleotide sequence: TGTGCCAGCTCAAGTCAGGGCCACCGGACCCAGTACTTC.

This clone was detected a few times. The rearrangement uses TRBV20-1 and TRBJ2-7; D perhaps matches TRBD1 (6 bases). From germline, CDR1 is DFQATT and CDR2 SNEGSKA (reference sequence). V lost 3 bases, J lost 1 base, and 13 bases lay in between. This CDR3 comprises 14 residues. The chain's CDR3 is CSASPFDRSYEQYF. The CDR3 DNA is TGCAGTGCTAGTCCTTTTGACAGGTCCTACGAGCAGTACTTC.

V gene TRBV7-9 combines with J gene TRBJ1-2, with 9 bases lining up with TRBD1. The V and J ends lost 1 base and 4 bases, in that order; junction bases with no gene match: 7. The CDR3 runs 16 residues. In germline, CDR1 is SEHNR, CDR2 FQNEAQ (reference sequence). CDR3 protein: CASSLEMGQGSYGYTF. CDR3 sequence (DNA): TGTGCCAGCAGCTTAGAAATGGGACAGGGATCCTATGGCTACACCTTC.

The chain has TRBV2 and TRBJ1-1, with no clear D. In germline, CDR1 is SNHLY, CDR2 FYNNEI. The V end lost 0 bases, the J end lost 1 base, and 12 bases lay between the germline ends. The CDR3 runs to 16 residues. The DNA for the CDR3 is TGTGCCAGCAGTGAAGCCTTTCGGGAGAAGAACACTGAAGCTTTCTTT. Translation: CASSEAFREKNTEAFF.

The chain employs TRBV28 and TRBJ1-4, with TRBD1 matching 10 bases. The CDR3 is 16 amino acids. The ends lost 5 bases at V and 3 bases at J; junction bases unmatched: 6. Germline V gives CDR1 MDHEN, CDR2 SYDVKM. CDR3 coding DNA: TGTGCCAGCAGTCCAAGGACAGGGGGAGCTAATGAAAAACTGTTTTTT. This translates into CASSPRTGGANEKLFF.

This clone was seen only once. Just one base apart from a much larger clone, this may be a read error. This sequence joins TRBV7-9 and TRBJ1-1; no definite D call. Germline CDR1 is SEHNR and CDR2 is FQNEAQ (reference sequence). The CDR3 is 12 amino acids. V lost 3 bases, J lost 3 bases, and 5 bases lay in between. In nucleotides, the CDR3 is TGTGCCAGCAGCTTGCGGTACACTGAAGCTTTCTTT. It specifies CASSLRYTEAFF.

This chain uses TRBV6-5 with TRBJ2-2, with a weak D call TRBD2 (6 bases). This CDR3 is 15 amino acids long. Trimming cost V 6 bases and J 1 base, with 12 bases left between them. The V gene's germline CDR1 is MNHEY and CDR2 SVGAGI. CDR3 sequence reads: CASREGTGNTGELFF. The CDR3 DNA reads TGTGCCAGCAGGGAGGGTACAGGGAACACCGGGGAGCTGTTTTTT.

The chain couples TRBV7-8 to TRBJ1-1; no clear D gene. The CDR3 consists of 14 residues. Germline lookup yields CDR1 SGHVS and CDR2 FQNEAQ. Trimming removed 5 bases at V and 5 bases at J, with 15 bases between. CDR3 in amino acids: CASSRVSFETEAFF. The CDR3 nucleotides read TGTGCCAGCAGCCGCGTCTCGTTTGAGACTGAAGCTTTCTTT.

This chain links TRBV14 with TRBJ1-1; D gene unclear. The V end was cut by 3 bases, the J end by 1 base, with 9 bases between. This CDR3 region has 14 residues. Germline-derived CDR1 and CDR2 are SGHDN and FVKESK. Written as DNA, the CDR3 is TGTGCCAGCAGCCAGAGCCCTGGGAACACTGAAGCTTTCTTT. Protein: CASSQSPGNTEAFF.

V gene TRBV7-2 combines with J gene TRBJ1-2, with 7 nucleotides matching TRBD1. Germline V lookup: CDR1 SGHTA, CDR2 FQGNSA. Germline trimming cut 5 bases from V and 7 bases from J; bases unmatched to any gene: 13. The CDR3 has 15 amino acids. CDR3 loop: CASSLMRGQSFGYTF. The CDR3 DNA follows: TGTGCCAGCAGCCTTATGAGGGGACAGAGCTTTGGCTACACCTTC.

The chain links TRBV6-5 to TRBJ1-1; D unresolved. Germline V gives CDR1 MNHEY, CDR2 SVGAGI. There are 13 residues in the CDR3. The V end lost 1 base, the J end lost 4 bases, and 7 bases lay between the germline ends. The CDR3 nucleotides read TGTGCCAGCAGTTACTTGAGGGTCACTGAAGCTTTCTTT. Amino acid sequence: CASSYLRVTEAFF.

This clone was counted a single time. The chain carries TRBV30 and TRBJ1-5; 8 nucleotides line up with TRBD1. This CDR3 has 18 residues. Germline V CDR1 and CDR2: GTSNPN, SVGIG (reference sequence). The trim removed 0 bases at V and 0 bases at J, leaving 10 bases unmatched. The CDR3 DNA follows: TGTGCCTGGAGTGTACGGTGGACAGGGCCTTATAGCAATCAGCCCCAGCATTTT. Translation gives CAWSVRWTGPYSNQPQHF.

V and J are TRBV15 and TRBJ2-3; D not resolved. The CDR3 sequence is 13 residues long. Germline V CDR1 and CDR2: LNHNV, YYDKDF (reference sequence). The V end lost 6 bases, the J end lost 5 bases, and 12 bases lay between the germline ends. The CDR3 protein is CATSSEVGDTQYF. DNA of the CDR3: TGTGCCACCAGTAGTGAGGTGGGAGATACGCAGTATTTT.